This T cell receptor (beta chain) was found in a study of regulatory T cells in long-lasting Graves disease. Assembly of TCR beta libraries relied on iRepertoire HTBI primers together with Arm-PCR of CDR3 regions. In TCRdb, the multiplex PCR reads were re-called with MiXCR into one record per CDR3 protein. The sample yields hundreds of thousands of distinct CDR3 sequences, approximately 13% seen once. Time point meaning: newly diagnosed GD, antithyroid drugs for less than 3 months. Following extraction of RNA from PBMCs, that RNA was used to make the TCR library. This clonotype showed up many times. Its matching antigen is unknown. General study results and limits: Results may be inaccurate due to the small sample size.

These data also featured in a second study, about T cells in Graves' hyperthyroidism and ophthalmopathy.

The receptor comes from a man aged 25 to 45 with Graves disease. The specimen was peripheral blood mononuclear cells (PBMCs), collected at new diagnosis, from a patient treated with antithyroid drugs.

In DNA form, the CDR3 reads TGTGCCAGCACGAGGTCCCCCCAACAGCCCCAGCATTTT. Protein: CASTRSPQQPQHF. The rearrangement uses TRBV2 and TRBJ1-5; D is uncertain. Germline V gives CDR1 SNHLY, CDR2 FYNNEI. Trimming shortened V by 7 bases and J by 7 bases, and 14 bases separated the two germline ends. This CDR3 comprises 13 residues.